This TCR beta chain was captured by sequencing in a study of T cell responses to AZD1222 COVID-19 vaccine. Whole-study results and caveats: Donors, mostly white British, included more females; clonal diversity was possibly underestimated. Unmutated regions of variants are reportedly targeted by nearly half of spike-specific TCRs.

Generated by immunoSEQ multiplex PCR, the TCRdb table keeps only in-frame clones and is missing some. There are around 150,000 clones in the sample; 70% to 90% occur only once, and roughly 2.1% lies in the top ten. Unmatched junction bases numbered 5, after V lost 4 bases and J lost 3 bases. The CDR3 runs to 16 residues. Germline CDR1 and CDR2: LGHNT and FRNRAP. Only one count was recorded for this clone. What it binds is not known. The J gene is TRBJ2-3, the V gene TRBV12-5; TRBD2 aligns across 12 bases. This specimen was peripheral blood, taken on day 0 of AZD1222 vaccination. This clonotype was sampled from an adult in good health. The CDR3 reads CASGSSGRAETDTQYF. The CDR3 DNA is TGTGCTAGTGGTTCTAGCGGGAGGGCCGAGACAGATACGCAGTATTTT.